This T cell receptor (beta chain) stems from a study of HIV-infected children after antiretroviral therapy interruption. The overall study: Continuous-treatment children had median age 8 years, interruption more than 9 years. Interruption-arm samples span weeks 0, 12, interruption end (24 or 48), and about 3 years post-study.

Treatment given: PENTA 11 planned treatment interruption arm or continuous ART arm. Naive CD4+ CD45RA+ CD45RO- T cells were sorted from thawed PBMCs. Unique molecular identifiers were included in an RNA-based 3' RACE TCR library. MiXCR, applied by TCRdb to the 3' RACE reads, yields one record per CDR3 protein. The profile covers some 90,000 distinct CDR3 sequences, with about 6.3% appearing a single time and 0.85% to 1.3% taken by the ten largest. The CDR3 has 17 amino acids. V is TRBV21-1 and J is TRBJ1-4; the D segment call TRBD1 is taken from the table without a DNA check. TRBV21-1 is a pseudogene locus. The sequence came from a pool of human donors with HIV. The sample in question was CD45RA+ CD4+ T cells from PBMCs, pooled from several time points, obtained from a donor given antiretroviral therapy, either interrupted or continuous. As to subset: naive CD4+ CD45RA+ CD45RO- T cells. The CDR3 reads CASSTPGTGGEKEKLFF. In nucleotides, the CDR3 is TGTGCCAGCAGCACACCCGGGACAGGGGGCGAGAAGGAAAAACTGTTTTTT.